The 27 T cell receptor beta chains below all came from one sample that was sequenced in a study of lymphopenia after photon versus proton radiotherapy. Only in-frame clones appear in the TCRdb table, and some are missing; sequencing was by immunoSEQ multiplex PCR. The repertoire includes more than 45,000 clones, less than 85% of them detected once, and around 2.1% sits in the top ten. The sample in question was peripheral blood, obtained from a patient treated with proton-based radiotherapy. Receptors originate from a man in his sixties with pancreatic cancer.

This clone occurred a few times. V usage is TRBV6-4 and J usage is TRBJ2-2; 9 bases are shared with TRBD1. Germline V gives CDR1 MRHNA, CDR2 SNTAGT. V lost 6 bases and J lost 5; bases outside the gene matches: 7. This CDR3 spans 15 amino acids. CDR3 in DNA: TGTGCCAGCAGGGAGACAGGGGGTCGAACCGGGGAGCTGTTTTTT. Residues: CASRETGGRTGELFF.

The V call is TRBV11-2, the J call TRBJ1-3; tentative D call: TRBD1 (5 bases). Germline-derived CDR1 and CDR2 are SGHAT and FQNNGV. CDR3 length: 15 amino acids. With 4 bases removed from V and 0 bases from J, the gap between germline ends came to 10 bases. This CDR3 reads CASSSGTHSGNTIYF. CDR3 coding DNA: TGTGCCAGCAGCTCCGGGACCCACTCTGGAAACACCATATATTTT.

The chain couples TRBV27 to TRBJ2-2, with TRBD2 matching over 9 bases. Germline V gene data show CDR1 as MNHEY and CDR2 as SMNVEV (reference sequence). The CDR3 sequence is 19 residues long. V lost 2 bases, J lost 5 bases, and 15 bases stayed unmatched. In DNA, the CDR3 is TGTGCCAGCAGTTTAATGGCTCGAACTAGCGGGTTGGGTACCGGGGAGCTGTTTTTT. Its protein is CASSLMARTSGLGTGELFF.

This rearrangement joins TRBV2 to TRBJ1-6, with D possibly TRBD1 on 5 matching bases. The germline CDR1 and CDR2 sequences are SNHLY and FYNNEI. This CDR3 has 13 residues. V was trimmed by 6 bases and J by 8 bases, leaving 11 bases between them. CDR3 protein: CASRRGVDSPLHF. The CDR3 DNA follows: TGTGCCAGCAGACGGGGGGTGGATTCACCCCTCCACTTT.

The chain combines TRBV7-8 with TRBJ1-1; D uncertain. Looked up from germline, CDR1 is SGHVS and CDR2 is FQNEAQ. V lost 5 bases and J lost 1, with 14 bases in between. This CDR3 is 15 amino acids long. The CDR3 DNA sequence: TGTGCCAGCAGCGCAAGGCCTCGAGCGAACACTGAAGCTTTCTTT. Its translation is CASSARPRANTEAFF. The complete variable domain, with remaining parts taken from reference TRBV7-8 and TRBJ1-1, reads GAGVSQSPRYKVAKRGQDVALRCDPISGHVSLFWYQQALGQGPEFLTYFQNEAQLDKSGLPSDRFFAERPEGSVSTLKIQRTQQEDSAVYLCASSARPRANTEAFFGQGTRLTVV.

J is TRBJ2-1 and V is TRBV27; D remains unclear. Germline CDR1 reads MNHEY; CDR2 reads SMNVEV (reference sequence). The CDR3 has 15 residues. The ends were cut back, 6 bases at V and 5 bases at J, with 17 bases in the middle. The CDR3: CASSGLFQLNNEQFF. CDR3 sequence (DNA): TGTGCCAGCAGCGGCCTCTTCCAACTAAACAATGAGCAGTTCTTC.

The gene calls are TRBV5-1 and TRBJ1-1; TRBD1 is a possible D gene (6 bases). There are 15 residues in the CDR3. Looked up from germline, CDR1 is SGHRS and CDR2 is YFSETQ. Trimming took 2 bases from V and 4 from J, leaving 15 bases between them. CDR3 nucleotides: TGCGCCAGCAGCTTAGAACCAGGGGAAGTCACTGAAGCTTTCTTT. Translation: CASSLEPGEVTEAFF.

The V and J genes are TRBV5-4 and TRBJ2-7; the D is unclear. Germline V lookup: CDR1 SGHNT, CDR2 YYREEE (reference sequence). This CDR3 has 12 amino acids. V was trimmed by 0 bases and J by 2 bases, leaving 3 bases between them. CDR3 residues: CASSLDAYEQYF. DNA of the CDR3: TGTGCCAGCAGCTTGGACGCCTACGAGCAGTACTTC.

The rearrangement uses TRBV7-2 and TRBJ1-2, with a weak D call TRBD1 (6 bases). CDR3 length: 17 residues. Germline V gene lookup returns CDR1 SGHTA and CDR2 FQGNSA. The V end lost 1 base, the J end lost 6 bases, and 21 bases lay between the germline ends. The CDR3, as DNA: TGTGCCAGCAGCTTAGTGAATTTTGGAGGGGGGCAGAATGGCTACACCTTC. It is translated as CASSLVNFGGGQNGYTF. Complete variable domain (other parts from reference TRBV7-2 and TRBJ1-2): GAGVSQSPSNKVTEKGKDVELRCDPISGHTALYWYRQSLGQGLEFLIYFQGNSAPDKSGLPSDRFSAERTGGSVSTLTIQRTQQEDSAVYLCASSLVNFGGGQNGYTFGSGTRLTVV.

This clone was recorded once. The chain recombines TRBV30 with TRBJ1-1; no clear D. Germline values: CDR1 GTSNPN, CDR2 SVGIG (reference sequence). The CDR3 is 11 amino acids. Trimming shortened V by 5 bases and J by 3 bases, and 7 bases separated the two germline ends. Here the CDR3 reads CAWGRDTEAFF. The CDR3 DNA is TGTGCCTGGGGGAGGGACACTGAAGCTTTCTTT. The full variable domain, rest sourced from reference TRBV30 and TRBJ1-1, is SQTIHQWPATLVQPVGSPLSLECTVEGTSNPNLYWYRQAAGRGLQLLFYSVGIGQISSEVPQNLSASRPQDRQFILSSKKLLLSDSGFYLCAWGRDTEAFFGQGTRLTVV.

The chain is built from TRBV27 and TRBJ2-3, with D perhaps matching TRBD1 (6 bases). This CDR3 spans 15 amino acids. V was clipped by 5 bases and J by 5 bases, with 17 bases between them. Per the germline V gene, CDR1 is MNHEY and CDR2 is SMNVEV (reference sequence). CDR3 sequence (DNA): TGTGCCAGCAGTCTGTTGGGGGCGGGTCTAGATACGCAGTATTTT. This sequence encodes CASSLLGAGLDTQYF.

The chain recombines TRBV28 with TRBJ2-2; the D is unclear. The germline V and J ends were trimmed by 3 bases and 6 bases, with 14 bases remaining between them. The germline V gene has CDR1 MDHEN and CDR2 SYDVKM. The CDR3 has 15 residues. CDR3 sequence reads: CASSFGRTSSGELFF. Here the CDR3 DNA reads TGTGCCAGCAGTTTTGGCAGGACCTCCTCCGGGGAGCTGTTTTTT.

The J gene is TRBJ2-7, the V gene TRBV7-2, with 8 bases fitting TRBD1. V gave up 5 bases and J gave up 5 bases; unmatched junction bases: 8. Germline V gene lookup returns CDR1 SGHTA and CDR2 FQGNSA. The CDR3 totals 14 residues. In nucleotides, the CDR3 is TGTGCCAGCAGCATAGGACAGGGTCGGCACGAGCAGTACTTC. Translation gives CASSIGQGRHEQYF.

This chain uses TRBV27 with TRBJ1-2; unclear D gene. Trimming pared 3 bases from V and 4 bases from J, leaving 9 bases between. This CDR3 spans 13 amino acids. From germline, CDR1 is MNHEY and CDR2 SMNVEV (reference sequence). The CDR3 coding sequence is TGTGCCAGCAGTTTTTCGGCCGGCTATGGCTACACCTTC. This gives the protein CASSFSAGYGYTF.

This clone was found a few times. The chain joins TRBV6-6 to TRBJ1-1; no firm D call. Trimming left V 7 bases short and J 1 base short, with 13 bases between. The CDR3 covers 14 residues. The germline V gene encodes CDR1 MNHNY and CDR2 SVGAGI (reference sequence). The CDR3 DNA sequence: TGTGCCAGCACCGACCCCCGCGAGAACACTGAAGCTTTCTTT. Its translation: CASTDPRENTEAFF.

The chain links TRBV7-8 to TRBJ2-7, with D unclear. V gave up 2 bases and J gave up 6 bases, with 11 bases separating them. The CDR3 loop spans 13 amino acids. Germline V gene lookup returns CDR1 SGHVS and CDR2 FQNEAQ. The CDR3 region has the DNA TGTGCCAGCAGCTTACGGGTCTGGGGCGAGCAGTACTTC. Translating it yields CASSLRVWGEQYF. Based on the CDR3 plus reference TRBV7-8 and TRBJ2-7, the full variable domain is GAGVSQSPRYKVAKRGQDVALRCDPISGHVSLFWYQQALGQGPEFLTYFQNEAQLDKSGLPSDRFFAERPEGSVSTLKIQRTQQEDSAVYLCASSLRVWGEQYFGPGTRLTVT.

This chain links TRBV7-2 with TRBJ2-1; 10 bases line up with TRBD2. The CDR3 sequence is 14 residues long. The germline CDR1 and CDR2 sequences are SGHTA and FQGNSA. V trimming: 3 bases; J trimming: 8 bases; junction bases outside the gene matches: 4. The CDR3 coding sequence is TGTGCCAGCAGCTTGGGACTAGCGTTTGATGAGCAGTTCTTC. Amino acids: CASSLGLAFDEQFF. Combining the CDR3 with reference TRBV7-2 and TRBJ2-1 gives the whole variable domain GAGVSQSPSNKVTEKGKDVELRCDPISGHTALYWYRQSLGQGLEFLIYFQGNSAPDKSGLPSDRFSAERTGGSVSTLTIQRTQQEDSAVYLCASSLGLAFDEQFFGPGTRLTVL.

The gene calls are TRBV9 and TRBJ1-3; no definite D call. The CDR3 runs to 16 residues. Germline V gene data show CDR1 as SGDLS and CDR2 as YYNGEE. The V end was cut by 6 bases, the J end by 4 bases, with 20 bases between. Written as DNA, the CDR3 is TGTGCCAGCAACCCCCAGCCCGACGCTGGGGGAAACACCATATATTTT. Protein product: CASNPQPDAGGNTIYF.

J is TRBJ2-1 and V is TRBV11-3; 14 bases map to TRBD2. Trimming removed 4 bases from V and 10 bases from J; junction bases left unmatched: 6. The CDR3 extends over 15 amino acids. Per the germline V gene, CDR1 is SGHNT and CDR2 is YENEEA. The CDR3 DNA reads TGTGCCAGCAGCTGGGGACTAGCGGGAGACGGCGAGCAGTTCTTC. This encodes CASSWGLAGDGEQFF.

CDR3 bases: TGTGCCAGTAGTATCGACAGGACCTACGAGCAGTACTTC. Translated: CASSIDRTYEQYF. The chain carries TRBV19 and TRBJ2-7, with D maybe TRBD1 (6 bases). Trimming took off 3 bases at V and 2 bases at J, with 8 bases between the two ends. The germline V gene encodes CDR1 LNHDA and CDR2 SQIVND (reference sequence). This CDR3 spans 13 amino acids.

This clone was detected a few times. The chain has TRBV25-1 and TRBJ1-6; TRBD1 matches at 8 bases. The V and J ends lost 4 bases and 4 bases, in that order; junction bases with no gene match: 0. Germline V gene data show CDR1 as MGHDK and CDR2 as SYGVNS. The CDR3 is made up of 14 amino acids. The DNA of the CDR3 is TGTGCCAGCAGTGGGACAGGGTATAATTCACCCCTCCACTTT. It is translated as CASSGTGYNSPLHF.

The chain couples TRBV7-2 to TRBJ1-2; D not certain. The CDR3 totals 11 residues. In germline, CDR1 is SGHTA, CDR2 FQGNSA. V dropped 5 bases and J dropped 7 bases, with 8 bases sitting between them. The CDR3 bases are TGTGCCAGCAGCCCTGAGGCTGGCTACACCTTC. Protein: CASSPEAGYTF.

This clone was seen just once. This sequence joins TRBV5-1 and TRBJ2-1; the D gene is possibly TRBD1 (6 bases). This CDR3 spans 15 amino acids. Trimming removed 3 bases from V and 5 bases from J, with 15 bases in between. Germline loops: CDR1 SGHRS, CDR2 YFSETQ. CDR3: CASSSTGKTNNEQFF. As DNA, the CDR3 is TGCGCCAGCAGCTCCACAGGGAAGACTAACAATGAGCAGTTCTTC. The full variable domain, its missing parts supplied by reference TRBV5-1 and TRBJ2-1, is KAGVTQTPRYLIKTRGQQVTLSCSPISGHRSVSWYQQTPGQGLQFLFEYFSETQRNKGNFPGRFSGRQFSNSRSEMNVSTLELGDSALYLCASSSTGKTNNEQFFGPGTRLTVL.

This clone has only a few counts. This rearrangement joins TRBV7-9 to TRBJ2-1; D remains unclear. Trimming took 5 bases from V and 3 from J, leaving 11 bases between them. The germline CDR1 and CDR2 sequences are SEHNR and FQNEAQ (reference sequence). The CDR3 totals 14 residues. The CDR3 DNA reads as TGTGCCAGCAGCAACTTTCTAGGCTACAATGAGCAGTTCTTC. This codes for CASSNFLGYNEQFF.

The rearrangement uses TRBV9 and TRBJ1-1, with D maybe TRBD1 (5 bases). V dropped 2 bases and J dropped 1 base, with 9 bases sitting between them. CDR3 length: 14 residues. Germline assignment: CDR1 SGDLS and CDR2 YYNGEE. The CDR3 DNA reads TGTGCCAGCAGCGTGGCTGGGGCGAACACTGAAGCTTTCTTT. It is translated as CASSVAGANTEAFF. Supplemented by reference TRBV9 and TRBJ1-1, the full variable domain reads DSGVTQTPKHLITATGQRVTLRCSPRSGDLSVYWYQQSLDQGLQFLIQYYNGEERAKGNILERFSAQQFPDLHSELNLSSLELGDSALYFCASSVAGANTEAFFGQGTRLTVV.

The chain combines TRBV7-2 with TRBJ2-1, with 12 positions matching TRBD2. The CDR3 is 18 amino acids. V lost 5 bases, J lost 0 bases, and 8 bases stayed unmatched. CDR1 is SGHTA and CDR2 is FQGNSA in the germline V gene. CDR3 protein: CASSEGLAGKSSYNEQFF. CDR3 nucleotides: TGTGCCAGCAGCGAAGGACTAGCGGGAAAAAGCTCCTACAATGAGCAGTTCTTC.

V usage is TRBV19 and J usage is TRBJ2-1; D is possibly TRBD2 (5 bases). The CDR3 sequence is 15 residues long. V was trimmed by 4 bases and J by 4 bases, leaving 14 bases between them. Germline V gives CDR1 LNHDA, CDR2 SQIVND (reference sequence). The CDR3 sequence: CASSTGLMIYNEQFF. The DNA of the CDR3 is TGTGCCAGTAGTACCGGACTGATGATTTACAATGAGCAGTTCTTC.